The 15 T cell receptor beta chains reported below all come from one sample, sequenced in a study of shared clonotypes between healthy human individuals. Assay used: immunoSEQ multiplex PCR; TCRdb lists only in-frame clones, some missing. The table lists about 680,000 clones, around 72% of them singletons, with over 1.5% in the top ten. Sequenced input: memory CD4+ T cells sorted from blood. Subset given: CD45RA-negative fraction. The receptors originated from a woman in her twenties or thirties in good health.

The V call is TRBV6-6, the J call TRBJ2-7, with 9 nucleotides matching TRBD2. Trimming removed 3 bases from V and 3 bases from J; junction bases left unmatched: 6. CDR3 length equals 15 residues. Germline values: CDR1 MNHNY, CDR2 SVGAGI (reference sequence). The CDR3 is CASSYVTSGNYEQYF. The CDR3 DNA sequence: TGTGCCAGCAGTTATGTGACTAGCGGTAACTACGAGCAGTACTTC.

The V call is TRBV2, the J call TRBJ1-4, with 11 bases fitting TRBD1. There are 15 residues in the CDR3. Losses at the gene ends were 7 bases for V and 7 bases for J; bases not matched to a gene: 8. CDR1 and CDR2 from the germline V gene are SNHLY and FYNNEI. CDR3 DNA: TGTGCCAGCAAATCGGGGACAGGGGGTGGTGAAAAACTGTTTTTT. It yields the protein CASKSGTGGGEKLFF.

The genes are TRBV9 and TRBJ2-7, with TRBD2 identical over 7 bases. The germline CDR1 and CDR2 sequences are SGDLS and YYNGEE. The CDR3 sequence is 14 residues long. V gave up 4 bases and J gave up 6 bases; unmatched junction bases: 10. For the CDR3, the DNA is TGTGCCAGCAGCTCGACCGGGACTACGGGCGAGCAGTACTTC. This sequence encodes CASSSTGTTGEQYF. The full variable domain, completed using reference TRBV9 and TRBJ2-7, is DSGVTQTPKHLITATGQRVTLRCSPRSGDLSVYWYQQSLDQGLQFLIQYYNGEERAKGNILERFSAQQFPDLHSELNLSSLELGDSALYFCASSSTGTTGEQYFGPGTRLTVT.

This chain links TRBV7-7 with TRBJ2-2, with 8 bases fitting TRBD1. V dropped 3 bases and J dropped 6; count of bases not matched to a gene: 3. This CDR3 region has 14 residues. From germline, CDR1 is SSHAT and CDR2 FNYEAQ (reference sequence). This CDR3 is CASSLDRDAGELFF. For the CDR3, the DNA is TGTGCCAGCAGCTTGGACAGGGATGCCGGGGAGCTGTTTTTT.

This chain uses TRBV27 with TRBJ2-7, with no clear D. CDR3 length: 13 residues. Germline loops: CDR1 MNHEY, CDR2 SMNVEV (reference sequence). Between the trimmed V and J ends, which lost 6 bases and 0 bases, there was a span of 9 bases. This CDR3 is CASRLYGSYEQYF. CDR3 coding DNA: TGTGCCAGCAGACTATACGGCTCCTACGAGCAGTACTTC.

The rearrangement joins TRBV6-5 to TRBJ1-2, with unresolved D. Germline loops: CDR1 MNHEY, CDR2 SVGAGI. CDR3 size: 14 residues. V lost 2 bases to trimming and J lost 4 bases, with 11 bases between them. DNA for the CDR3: TGTGCCAGCAGTTACGAGTCAGCTGCCTATGGCTACACCTTC. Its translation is CASSYESAAYGYTF.

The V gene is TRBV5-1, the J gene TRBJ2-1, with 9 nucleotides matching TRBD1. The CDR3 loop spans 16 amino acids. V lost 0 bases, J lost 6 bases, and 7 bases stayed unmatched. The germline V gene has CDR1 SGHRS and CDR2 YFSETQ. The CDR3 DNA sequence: TGCGCCAGCAGCTTGGGAACCGGGACAGGGTCCAATGAGCAGTTCTTC. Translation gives CASSLGTGTGSNEQFF. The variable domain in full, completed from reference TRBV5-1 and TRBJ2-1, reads KAGVTQTPRYLIKTRGQQVTLSCSPISGHRSVSWYQQTPGQGLQFLFEYFSETQRNKGNFPGRFSGRQFSNSRSEMNVSTLELGDSALYLCASSLGTGTGSNEQFFGPGTRLTVL.

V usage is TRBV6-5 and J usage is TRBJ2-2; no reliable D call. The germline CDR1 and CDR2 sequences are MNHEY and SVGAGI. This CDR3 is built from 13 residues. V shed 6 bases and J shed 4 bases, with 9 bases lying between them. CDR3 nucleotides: TGTGCCAGCAGCCGTGGGCGCACCGGGGAGCTGTTTTTT. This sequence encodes CASSRGRTGELFF.

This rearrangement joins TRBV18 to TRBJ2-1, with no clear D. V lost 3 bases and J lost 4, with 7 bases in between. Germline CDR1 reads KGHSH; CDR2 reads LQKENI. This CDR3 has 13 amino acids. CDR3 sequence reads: CASSPQKYNEQFF. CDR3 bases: TGTGCCAGCTCACCCCAAAAATACAATGAGCAGTTCTTC.

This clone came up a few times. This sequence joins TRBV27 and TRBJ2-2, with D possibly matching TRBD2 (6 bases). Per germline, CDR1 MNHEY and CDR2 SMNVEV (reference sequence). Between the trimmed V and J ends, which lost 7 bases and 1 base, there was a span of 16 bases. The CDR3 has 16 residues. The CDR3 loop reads CASTMGRGQNTGELFF. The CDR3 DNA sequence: TGTGCCAGCACCATGGGGCGGGGCCAGAACACCGGGGAGCTGTTTTTT.

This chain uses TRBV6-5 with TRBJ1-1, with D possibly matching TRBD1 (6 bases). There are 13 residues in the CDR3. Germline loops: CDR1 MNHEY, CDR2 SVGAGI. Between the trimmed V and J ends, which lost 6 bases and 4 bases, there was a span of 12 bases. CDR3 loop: CASRLQGPTEAFF. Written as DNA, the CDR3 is TGTGCCAGCAGATTACAGGGTCCCACTGAAGCTTTCTTT.

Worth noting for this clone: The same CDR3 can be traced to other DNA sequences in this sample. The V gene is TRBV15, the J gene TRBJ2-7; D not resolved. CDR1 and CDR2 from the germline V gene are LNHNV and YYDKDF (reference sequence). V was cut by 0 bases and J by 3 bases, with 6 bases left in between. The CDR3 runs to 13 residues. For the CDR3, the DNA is TGTGCCACCAGCAGAGATAAAAGCTACGAGCAGTACTTC. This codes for CATSRDKSYEQYF.

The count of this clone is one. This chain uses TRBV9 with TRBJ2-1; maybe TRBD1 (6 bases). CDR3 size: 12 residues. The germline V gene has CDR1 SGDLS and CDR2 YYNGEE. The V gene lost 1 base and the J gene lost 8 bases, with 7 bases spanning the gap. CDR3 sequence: CASSVSGDEQFF. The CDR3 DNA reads TGTGCCAGCAGCGTATCAGGGGATGAGCAGTTCTTC.

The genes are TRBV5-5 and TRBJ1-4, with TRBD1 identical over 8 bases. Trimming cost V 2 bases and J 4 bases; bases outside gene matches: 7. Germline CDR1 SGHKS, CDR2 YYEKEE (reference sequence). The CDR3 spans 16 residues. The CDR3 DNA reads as TGTGCCAGCAGCTTTGGACAGGGTGCGAGTAATGAAAAACTGTTTTTT. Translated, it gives CASSFGQGASNEKLFF.

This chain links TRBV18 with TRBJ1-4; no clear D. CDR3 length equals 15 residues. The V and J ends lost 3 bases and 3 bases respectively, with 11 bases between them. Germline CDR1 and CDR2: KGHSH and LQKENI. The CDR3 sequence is CASSPTSLPNEKLFF. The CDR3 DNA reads TGTGCCAGCTCACCGACCAGCCTTCCTAATGAAAAACTGTTTTTT. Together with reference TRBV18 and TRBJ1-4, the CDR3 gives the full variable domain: NAGVMQNPRHLVRRRGQEARLRCSPMKGHSHVYWYRQLPEEGLKFMVYLQKENIIDESGMPKERFSAEFPKEGPSILRIQQVVRGDSAAYFCASSPTSLPNEKLFFGSGTQLSVL.